This TCR beta chain is from a study of cytomegalovirus exposure and HLA in healthy donors. Primers for the PCR totalled 60 Vbeta and 13 Jbeta. Sequencing used immunoSEQ multiplex PCR; TCRdb keeps in-frame clones, though not all of them. The listing records 110,000 to 150,000 clones. General study findings and limits: A later analysis associated some 16,000 TCR beta sequences with HLA alleles at a 0.05 false discovery rate.

About this clone: The antigen remains unidentified.

The CDR3 runs 15 residues. Between the trimmed V and J ends, which lost 4 bases and 0 bases, there was a span of 11 bases. Per germline, CDR1 SGHRS and CDR2 YFSETQ. This clonotype originated in a middle-aged man in good health and CMV-seronegative. The chain combines TRBV5-1 with TRBJ1-3; D is undetermined. Sequencing used PBMCs. The CDR3 spells CASSLVPVSGNTIYF. The CDR3 DNA is TGCGCCAGCAGCCTGGTCCCTGTCTCTGGAAACACCATATATTTT.